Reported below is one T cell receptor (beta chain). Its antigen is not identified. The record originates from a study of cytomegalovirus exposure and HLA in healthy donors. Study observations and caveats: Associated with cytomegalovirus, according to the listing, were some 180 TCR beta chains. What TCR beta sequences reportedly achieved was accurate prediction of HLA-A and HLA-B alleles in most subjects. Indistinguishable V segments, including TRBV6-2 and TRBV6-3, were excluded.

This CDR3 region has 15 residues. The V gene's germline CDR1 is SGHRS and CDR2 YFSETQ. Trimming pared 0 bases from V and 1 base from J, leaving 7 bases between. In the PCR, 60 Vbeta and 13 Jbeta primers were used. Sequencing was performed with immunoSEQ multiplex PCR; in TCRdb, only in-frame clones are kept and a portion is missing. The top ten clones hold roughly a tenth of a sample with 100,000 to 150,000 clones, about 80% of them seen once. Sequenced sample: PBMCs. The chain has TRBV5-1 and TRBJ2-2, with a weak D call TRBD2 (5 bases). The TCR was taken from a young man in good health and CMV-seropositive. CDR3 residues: CASSLAAGNTGELFF. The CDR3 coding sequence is TGCGCCAGCAGCTTGGCCGCGGGGAACACCGGGGAGCTGTTTTTT.